A single sample gave rise to the 24 T cell receptor beta chains below, sequenced in a study of blood T cell repertoires in COVID-19. TCRdb keeps only in-frame clones here, not all; method: immunoSEQ multiplex PCR. Altogether some 700,000 clones are present, about 90% being singletons, with the ten largest covering about 0.24%. Specimen: peripheral blood. These receptors originate from a young woman with acute or convalescent COVID-19.

The rearrangement uses TRBV30 and TRBJ2-2, with D unresolved. V gave up 5 bases and J gave up 4 bases, with 14 bases separating them. The CDR3 is 14 residues long. CDR1 and CDR2 (germline): GTSNPN, SVGIG (reference sequence). CDR3: CAWDQAIVTGELFF. The CDR3 DNA reads TGTGCCTGGGATCAGGCGATCGTCACCGGGGAGCTGTTTTTT.

The chain employs TRBV9 and TRBJ1-1, with D possibly TRBD1 on 5 matching bases. Between the trimmed V and J ends, which lost 3 bases and 4 bases, there was a span of 19 bases. CDR1 is SGDLS and CDR2 is YYNGEE in the germline V gene. The length of the CDR3 is 16 residues. The CDR3 sequence is CASSAGTGGLGTEAFF. The CDR3 nucleotides are TGTGCCAGCAGCGCAGGGACGGGGGGATTAGGCACTGAAGCTTTCTTT.

The chain has TRBV7-7 and TRBJ1-1, with D tentatively TRBD1 (6 bases). Germline V gives CDR1 SSHAT, CDR2 FNYEAQ (reference sequence). The CDR3 has 16 amino acids. Trimming cost V 5 bases and J 2 bases, with 18 bases left between them. In DNA, the CDR3 is TGTGCCAGCAGCGCTAGTCTGGGGGCGGCAAACACTGAAGCTTTCTTT. Its protein is CASSASLGAANTEAFF.

V gene TRBV5-8 combines with J gene TRBJ1-4, with 11 positions matching TRBD1. V lost 5 bases and J lost 7; bases outside the gene matches: 10. The germline V gene encodes CDR1 SGHTS and CDR2 YDEGEE. This CDR3 is built from 16 residues. In DNA, the CDR3 is TGTGCCAGCAGATATATTCCGGGGACAGGGGGTGAAAAACTGTTTTTT. Its translation: CASRYIPGTGGEKLFF. Based on the CDR3 plus reference TRBV5-8 and TRBJ1-4, the full variable domain is EAGVTQSPTHLIKTRGQQATLRCSPISGHTSVYWYQQALGLGLQFLLWYDEGEERNRGNFPPRFSGRQFPNYSSELNVNALELEDSALYLCASRYIPGTGGEKLFFGSGTQLSVL.

J is TRBJ1-2 and V is TRBV19, with D possibly TRBD1 on 6 matching bases. CDR3 length: 15 residues. Germline V gene lookup returns CDR1 LNHDA and CDR2 SQIVND (reference sequence). Trimming removed 10 bases from V and 6 bases from J, with 24 bases in between. CDR3 in DNA: TGTGCCATAAGGGGCACAACAGGGTTTGGAAATGGCTACACCTTC. The encoded protein is CAIRGTTGFGNGYTF.

The chain has TRBV30 and TRBJ2-2; TRBD1 agrees at 9 bases. Germline assignment: CDR1 GTSNPN and CDR2 SVGIG (reference sequence). The J segment lost 5 bases and the V segment lost 0 bases, leaving 10 bases of the junction unmatched. The CDR3 runs to 17 residues. The CDR3 DNA follows: TGTGCCTGGAGTGTACTCAGGACAGGGGATGGGACCGGGGAGCTGTTTTTT. It encodes CAWSVLRTGDGTGELFF. Full variable domain (rest looked up from reference TRBV30 and TRBJ2-2): SQTIHQWPATLVQPVGSPLSLECTVEGTSNPNLYWYRQAAGRGLQLLFYSVGIGQISSEVPQNLSASRPQDRQFILSSKKLLLSDSGFYLCAWSVLRTGDGTGELFFGEGSRLTVL.

The J gene is TRBJ1-1, the V gene TRBV3-1 (or the pseudogene TRBV3-2); maybe TRBD1 (6 bases). Between the trimmed V and J ends, which lost 4 bases and 8 bases, there was a span of 17 bases. Looked up from germline, CDR1 is LGHDT and CDR2 is YNNKEL (reference sequence). This CDR3 contains 14 residues. CDR3 protein: CASSLTGLGREAFF. CDR3 bases: TGTGCCAGCAGCCTTACAGGGTTAGGTAGGGAAGCTTTCTTT.

J is TRBJ2-5 and V is TRBV7-9; 10 nucleotides agree with TRBD2. V trimming: 5 bases; J trimming: 4 bases; junction bases outside the gene matches: 7. CDR1 and CDR2 from the germline V gene are SEHNR and FQNEAQ (reference sequence). This CDR3 contains 15 residues. The CDR3 nucleotides are TGTGCCAGCAGCCCCGAGCGGGGGGGAATAGAGACCCAGTACTTC. This gives the protein CASSPERGGIETQYF. The full variable domain, in which reference TRBV7-9 and TRBJ2-5 provide the parts outside the CDR3, is DTGVSQNPRHKITKRGQNVTFRCDPISEHNRLYWYRQTLGQGPEFLTYFQNEAQLEKSRLLSDRFSAERPKGSFSTLEIQRTEQGDSAMYLCASSPERGGIETQYFGPGTRLLVL.

The rearrangement links TRBV19 to TRBJ2-2; the D is unclear. V lost 8 bases and J 5 bases, leaving 12 bases between the germline ends. This CDR3 contains 13 residues. Germline CDR1 LNHDA, CDR2 SQIVND (reference sequence). The CDR3: CASARVRTGELFF. DNA of the CDR3: TGTGCCAGTGCCCGGGTGAGGACCGGGGAGCTGTTTTTT.

The chain employs TRBV21-1 and TRBJ1-4; TRBD1, the D gene given by the table, was not confirmed from the DNA. TRBV21-1 is a documented pseudogene. CDR3 length: 15 residues. This CDR3 is CASSKDGTVNEKLFF. The CDR3, as DNA: TGTGCCAGCAGCAAGGATGGGACAGTGAATGAAAAACTGTTTTTT.

The chain employs TRBV6-1 and TRBJ1-2; D unresolved. The germline gives CDR1 MNHNS, CDR2 SASEGT. Trimming cost V 2 bases and J 4 bases, with 14 bases left between them. The CDR3 loop spans 15 amino acids. The DNA of the CDR3 is TGTGCCAGCAGTGAAAATCCCGAACCCAGCTATGGCTACACCTTC. It translates to CASSENPEPSYGYTF.

V is TRBV4-2 and J is TRBJ2-5; the match to TRBD1 covers 8 bases. There are 15 residues in the CDR3. The germline CDR1 and CDR2 sequences are LGHNA and YNFKEQ. V dropped 3 bases and J dropped 2; count of bases not matched to a gene: 5. In DNA, the CDR3 is TGTGCCAGCAGCCAGACAGGGGACCTACAAGAGACCCAGTACTTC. Amino acids: CASSQTGDLQETQYF.

This rearrangement joins TRBV12-3 or TRBV12-4 to TRBJ1-1, with 9 nucleotides matching TRBD1. The CDR3 is made up of 13 amino acids. V shed 7 bases and J 4 bases; nucleotides not matched to a gene: 4. CDR3 bases: TGTGCCAGCAACCTACAGGGGGCCACTGAAGCTTTCTTT. Translation gives CASNLQGATEAFF.

The chain links TRBV3-1 (or the pseudogene TRBV3-2) to TRBJ2-2; 7 bases are shared with TRBD2. The junction had 3 bases not matched to a gene; V was cut back by 1 base and J by 1 base. This CDR3 spans 16 amino acids. Germline V gives CDR1 LGHDT, CDR2 YNNKEL (reference sequence). CDR3 sequence (DNA): TGTGCCAGCAGCCAAGCGGGCGGGGGGAACACCGGGGAGCTGTTTTTT. Translation: CASSQAGGGNTGELFF.

V usage is TRBV23-1 and J usage is TRBJ1-3; the D gene is possibly TRBD1 (6 bases). TRBV23-1 counts as an open reading frame of uncertain function. The germline V and J ends were trimmed by 2 bases and 2 bases, with 10 bases remaining between them. The CDR3 is 15 residues long. CDR3 protein: CASSQRDIPGNTIYF. CDR3 bases: TGCGCCAGCAGTCAACGGGACATACCTGGAAACACCATATATTTT.

This sequence joins TRBV19 and TRBJ1-6; 7 bases fit TRBD1. Trimming took 6 bases from V and 5 from J; bases not matched to a gene: 4. This CDR3 is built from 14 residues. The germline CDR1 and CDR2 sequences are LNHDA and SQIVND (reference sequence). The CDR3 nucleotides are TGTGCCAGTAGCCCGACAGGGAATAATTCACCCCTCCACTTT. Amino acid sequence: CASSPTGNNSPLHF.

The V call is TRBV4-3, the J call TRBJ1-3; 7 bases map to TRBD1. Germline V gives CDR1 LGHNA, CDR2 YSLEER. With V trimmed by 4 bases and J by 3 bases, 3 bases remained unmatched. This CDR3 region has 14 residues. The CDR3 sequence is CASSRGTVGNTIYF. DNA of the CDR3: TGCGCCAGCAGCCGAGGGACAGTTGGAAACACCATATATTTT.

The chain has TRBV10-3 and TRBJ1-2, with a tentative D call TRBD1 (5 bases). The CDR3 extends over 14 amino acids. Germline assignment: CDR1 ENHRY and CDR2 SYGVKD. V was pared by 7 bases and J by 9 bases, with 21 bases between. The CDR3: CAIIPQDGGGSYTF. In nucleotides, the CDR3 is TGTGCCATCATCCCACAGGACGGGGGAGGTAGCTACACCTTC.

The J gene is TRBJ1-1, the V gene TRBV5-1; the match to TRBD1 covers 7 bases. CDR1 SGHRS and CDR2 YFSETQ come from the germline V gene. V lost 4 bases, J lost 4 bases, and 7 bases stayed unmatched. The CDR3 is made up of 14 amino acids. CDR3 amino acids: CASSSTGAGTEAFF. The CDR3, as DNA: TGCGCCAGCAGCAGCACAGGGGCTGGCACTGAAGCTTTCTTT.

Here the CDR3 DNA reads TGCGCCAGCAGCTTGGCTAGCACCGCGGGTGAAAAACTGTTTTTT. Its translation is CASSLASTAGEKLFF. The chain couples TRBV5-1 to TRBJ1-4; D is unclear. Trimming cost V 0 bases and J 7 bases, with 13 bases left between them. The CDR3 consists of 15 residues. In germline, CDR1 is SGHRS, CDR2 YFSETQ.

The chain joins TRBV6-5 to TRBJ2-2; perhaps TRBD2 as D (6 bases). Trimming shortened V by 7 bases and J by 5 bases, and 14 bases separated the two germline ends. This CDR3 region has 14 residues. Germline CDR1 and CDR2: MNHEY and SVGAGI. The CDR3 DNA reads TGTGCCAGCATTCGGGATGGGGGGACCGGGGAGCTGTTTTTT. Encoded protein: CASIRDGGTGELFF.

This clone was observed a single time. V is TRBV28 and J is TRBJ1-3; 7 bases match TRBD1. There are 16 residues in the CDR3. The germline V gene has CDR1 MDHEN and CDR2 SYDVKM. V gave up 6 bases and J gave up 3 bases; unmatched junction bases: 11. For the CDR3, the DNA is TGTGCCAGCAGCGGACGGCTAGGGGGCCTTGGAAACACCATATATTTT. It specifies CASSGRLGGLGNTIYF.

The genes are TRBV7-8 and TRBJ1-1; D remains ambiguous. The ends were cut back, 5 bases at V and 1 base at J, with 17 bases in the middle. The CDR3 spans 16 residues. Germline CDR1 reads SGHVS; CDR2 reads FQNEAQ. This CDR3 reads CASSLGPGRENTEAFF. In DNA form, the CDR3 reads TGTGCCAGCAGCCTAGGGCCAGGTAGAGAGAACACTGAAGCTTTCTTT.

With regard to this clone: Other nucleotide sequences from this sample produce the same CDR3. The V gene is TRBV7-9, the J gene TRBJ2-2; perhaps TRBD2 as D (5 bases). Germline V CDR1 and CDR2: SEHNR, FQNEAQ (reference sequence). The CDR3 consists of 14 residues. V lost 5 bases and J lost 5, with 12 bases in between. The CDR3 DNA reads TGTGCCAGCAGCCTTCTGTGGGAGACCGGGGAGCTGTTTTTT. Protein sequence: CASSLLWETGELFF.